This TCR beta chain was sequenced during a study of cytomegalovirus exposure and HLA in healthy donors. PCR primers comprised 60 Vbeta and 13 Jbeta primers. Repertoires were generated with immunoSEQ multiplex PCR, while TCRdb's copy carries only in-frame clones and drops some. Of 150,000 to 200,000 clones listed, roughly 80% were seen once; the top ten hold about 10%. On this clone itself: Its matching antigen is unknown.

General study points: Most TCR beta V segments were productive about 90% or about 30% of the time in an earlier analysis. As was reported, the classifier diagnosed cytomegalovirus status with high specificity and sensitivity. Among immune exposure information, only CMV serostatus was available.

With V trimmed by 4 bases and J by 5 bases, 9 bases remained unmatched. This CDR3 spans 15 amino acids. Germline CDR1 reads MNHNS; CDR2 reads SASEGT. V and J are TRBV6-1 and TRBJ2-7; 9 bases map to TRBD1. This clonotype was sampled from a young man in good health and CMV-seropositive. Sample: PBMCs. The CDR3 loop reads CASSARYRGQNEQYF. In nucleotides, the CDR3 is TGTGCCAGCAGTGCGCGGTACAGGGGGCAGAACGAGCAGTACTTC.